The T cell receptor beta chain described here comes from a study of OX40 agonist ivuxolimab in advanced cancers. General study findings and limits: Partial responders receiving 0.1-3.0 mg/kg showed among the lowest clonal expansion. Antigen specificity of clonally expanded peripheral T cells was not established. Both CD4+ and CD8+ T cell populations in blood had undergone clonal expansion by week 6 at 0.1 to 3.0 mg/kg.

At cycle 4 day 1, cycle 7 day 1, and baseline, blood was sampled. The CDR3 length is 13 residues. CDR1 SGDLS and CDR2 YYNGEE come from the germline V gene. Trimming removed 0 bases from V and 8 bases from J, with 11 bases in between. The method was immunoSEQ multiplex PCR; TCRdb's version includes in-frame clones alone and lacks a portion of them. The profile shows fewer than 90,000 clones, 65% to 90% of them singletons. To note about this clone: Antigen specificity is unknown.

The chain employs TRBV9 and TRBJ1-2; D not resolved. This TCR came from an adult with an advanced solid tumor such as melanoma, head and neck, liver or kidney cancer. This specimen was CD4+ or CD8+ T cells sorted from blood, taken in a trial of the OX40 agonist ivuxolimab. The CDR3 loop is CASSVGVLRGYTF. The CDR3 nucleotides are TGTGCCAGCAGCGTAGGAGTCCTGAGGGGCTACACCTTC.